This T cell receptor beta chain was captured by sequencing in a study of blood T cells in healthy people across ages. A sample-barcoded 5' primer and a J-beta primer mix were used in a second PCR of roughly 6 to 11 cycles. From the 5' RACE reads, TCRdb called clonotypes with MiXCR, one entry per CDR3 protein. The sample includes 1.2 million to 1.5 million distinct CDR3 sequences, approximately 59% of them seen just once. General study results and limits: Whereas aged donors had fewer naive CD4+ cells, long-lived donors had more of them and higher diversity.

There were at least 5.5 micrograms of total RNA extracted from every sample. Comments on this clonotype: Its antigen is currently unknown. An end of the junction does not agree with germline; a read error may underlie this.

The clonotype comes from a man aged 18 to 29 in good health. What was sequenced was blood.

The CDR3 DNA sequence: TGTGCGAGCACGGACACATCCGCGGGAAAAGAGACCCAGTACTTC. It translates to CASTDTSAGKETQYF. The genes are TRBV7-6 and TRBJ2-5, with D possibly matching TRBD2 (6 bases). Per the germline V gene, CDR1 is SGHVS and CDR2 is FNYEAQ. CDR3 length: 15 residues.